Shown below are 14 T cell receptor beta chains from a single sample sequenced in a study of regulatory T cells in long-lasting Graves disease. Time point reported: newly diagnosed GD, antithyroid drugs for less than 3 months. After RNA was extracted from PBMCs, the TCR library was made from it. Arm-PCR of CDR3 regions with iRepertoire HTBI primers generated TCR beta libraries. Each CDR3 protein gets one entry after TCRdb re-called the multiplex PCR reads with MiXCR. This table has 450,000 to 700,000 distinct CDR3 sequences, roughly 12% appearing once. This same sample was also part of a study on T cells in Graves' hyperthyroidism and ophthalmopathy.

The material was peripheral blood mononuclear cells (PBMCs), obtained at new diagnosis, from a patient treated with antithyroid drugs. These receptors originate from a man in his thirties or forties with Graves disease.

This clonotype has at least ten counts. The chain recombines TRBV5-1 with TRBJ2-2, with a tentative D call TRBD2 (6 bases). Germline V gives CDR1 SGHRS, CDR2 YFSETQ. The CDR3 consists of 16 residues. The V and J ends lost 4 bases and 6 bases respectively, with 19 bases between them. CDR3 nucleotide sequence: TGCGCCAGCAGCCGGCCGGGACGGGGGATACCCGGGGAGCTGTTTTTT. As protein: CASSRPGRGIPGELFF.

There are many counts of this clonotype. V gene TRBV20-1 combines with J gene TRBJ2-7, with TRBD2 as a possible D gene (5 bases). This CDR3 spans 13 amino acids. The ends were cut back, 6 bases at V and 2 bases at J, with 14 bases in the middle. The germline CDR1 and CDR2 sequences are DFQATT and SNEGSKA (reference sequence). CDR3 nucleotides: TGCAGTGCATCCGGCGGGTCGACCTACGAGCAGTACTTC. This codes for CSASGGSTYEQYF.

In its sample, this clonotype was seen a few times. The chain couples TRBV7-9 to TRBJ2-1; D may be TRBD2 (6 bases). The CDR3 has 16 amino acids. V lost 5 bases to trimming and J lost 7 bases, with 21 bases between them. Germline CDR1 SEHNR, CDR2 FQNEAQ (reference sequence). The CDR3 sequence: CASSRREGLPGNEQFF. In nucleotides, the CDR3 is TGTGCCAGCAGCCGCCGTGAGGGACTCCCTGGAAATGAGCAGTTCTTC.

This clonotype was observed at least ten times. This chain links TRBV20-1 with TRBJ2-1; perhaps TRBD2 as D (6 bases). The J call may be mistaken, given a closer DNA end match to TRBJ2-5. Germline values: CDR1 DFQATT, CDR2 SNEGSKA (reference sequence). The CDR3 runs 13 residues. The CDR3 loop is CSATPGEQETQYF. The DNA of the CDR3 is TGCAGTGCTACGCCGGGAGAGCAAGAGACCCAGTACTTC.

Notes on this clonotype: This may arise from a read error, as a much more abundant clone is one base away. The chain carries TRBV30 and TRBJ2-1; possibly TRBD2 for D (5 bases). Germline values: CDR1 GTSNPN, CDR2 SVGIG (reference sequence). CDR3 length: 13 residues. The CDR3: CAFSVSSYNEQLF. The DNA of the CDR3 is TGTGCCTTTAGCGTTAGCTCCTACAATGAGCAGCTCTTC.

This clonotype was counted between two and nine times. One junction end does not reproduce the germline sequence, and a read error may be involved. The chain uses TRBV12-3 or TRBV12-4 and TRBJ2-4; D is unclear. This CDR3 region has 12 residues. The CDR3 DNA sequence: TGTGCCAGCAGCTTTGCCAGAAACATTCAGTACTTC. Protein: CASSFARNIQYF.

This clonotype was counted at least ten times. The chain combines TRBV5-1 with TRBJ2-1, with TRBD2 identical over 11 bases. The CDR3 sequence is 17 residues long. V shed 3 bases and J 7 bases; nucleotides not matched to a gene: 12. CDR1 is SGHRS, CDR2 YFSETQ, per germline. This CDR3 is CASSWRLAGSIDNEQFF. The CDR3 nucleotides are TGCGCCAGCAGCTGGAGACTAGCGGGAAGTATCGATAATGAGCAGTTCTTC.

Many counts were recorded for this clonotype. The chain recombines TRBV12-3 or TRBV12-4 with TRBJ2-3, with D uncertain. There are 15 residues in the CDR3. V was cut by 1 base and J by 2 bases, with 10 bases left in between. The CDR3 DNA reads as TGTGCCAGCAGTTTAGAATACCCCAACACAGATACGCAGTATTTT. This gives the protein CASSLEYPNTDTQYF.

J is TRBJ2-7 and V is TRBV5-1, with 7 bases that match TRBD2. The CDR3 extends over 15 amino acids. The V gene's germline CDR1 is SGHRS and CDR2 YFSETQ. Unmatched junction bases numbered 6, after V lost 0 bases and J lost 3 bases. CDR3 loop: CASSLGRENNYEQYF. CDR3 nucleotides: TGCGCCAGCAGCTTGGGGCGGGAGAATAACTACGAGCAGTACTTC.

This clonotype was found a few times. The chain combines TRBV18 with TRBJ1-2, with D possibly matching TRBD1 (6 bases). The CDR3 length is 15 residues. Germline-derived CDR1 and CDR2 are KGHSH and LQKENI. The germline V and J ends were trimmed by 4 bases and 4 bases, with 16 bases remaining between them. The CDR3 DNA sequence: TGTGCCAGCTCACTCGGGGACGGGGGCGTCTATGGCTACACCTTC. Translated, it gives CASSLGDGGVYGYTF. Full variable domain (outside the CDR3, taken from reference TRBV18 and TRBJ1-2): NAGVMQNPRHLVRRRGQEARLRCSPMKGHSHVYWYRQLPEEGLKFMVYLQKENIIDESGMPKERFSAEFPKEGPSILRIQQVVRGDSAAYFCASSLGDGGVYGYTFGSGTRLTVV.

This clonotype was seen once. The V and J genes are TRBV5-4 and TRBJ2-7, with 12 bases lining up with TRBD2. This CDR3 has 16 amino acids. CDR1 and CDR2 (germline): SGHNT, YYREEE (reference sequence). Unmatched junction bases numbered 10, after V lost 5 bases and J lost 4 bases. As DNA, the CDR3 is TGTGCCAGCAGGAGCGGACTAGCGGGACTCCCTTACGAGCAGTACTTC. Residues: CASRSGLAGLPYEQYF. The full variable domain, with the rest looked up from reference TRBV5-4 and TRBJ2-7, is ETGVTQSPTHLIKTRGQQVTLRCSSQSGHNTVSWYQQALGQGPQFIFQYYREEENGRGNFPPRFSGLQFPNYSSELNVNALELDDSALYLCASRSGLAGLPYEQYFGPGTRLTVT.

The sample holds many counts of this clonotype. CDR3 in DNA: TGTGCCAGCAGCTTGCAGCCCACTGAAGCTTTCTTT. Residues: CASSLQPTEAFF. The rearrangement uses TRBV7-9 and TRBJ1-1; the D is unclear. The CDR3 loop spans 12 amino acids. Trimming shortened V by 3 bases and J by 4 bases, and 6 bases separated the two germline ends. Germline loops: CDR1 SEHNR, CDR2 FQNEAQ (reference sequence).

This clonotype has at least ten counts. The genes are TRBV18 and TRBJ2-7, with 7 positions matching TRBD1. CDR3 length: 13 residues. CDR1 is KGHSH and CDR2 is LQKENI in the germline V gene. V trimming: 5 bases; J trimming: 6 bases; junction bases outside the gene matches: 7. DNA for the CDR3: TGTGCCAGCTCAAACCAACAGGGGAGCGAGCAGTACTTC. Encoded protein: CASSNQQGSEQYF.

The chain is built from TRBV11-3 and TRBJ1-1; no definite D call. The CDR3 length is 14 residues. Trimming left V 1 base short and J 2 bases short, with 8 bases between. CDR1 and CDR2 from the germline V gene are SGHNT and YENEEA. The CDR3 sequence is CASSLVMENTEAFF. DNA for the CDR3: TGTGCCAGCAGCTTAGTTATGGAAAACACTGAAGCTTTCTTT.